This T cell receptor (beta chain) appears in the sequencing data of a study of cytomegalovirus exposure and HLA in healthy donors. Study conclusions and caveats: Later analysis identified a missense DCLRE1C variant that was linked to TCR beta V- and J-gene trimming. Prior analysis indicated that the majority of TCR beta V segments exhibited productivity approximately 90% or approximately 30% of the time. TCR beta chains associated with HLA were, in a later analysis, more clonally expanded than equally common others.

PCR primers comprised 60 Vbeta and 13 Jbeta primers. TCRdb keeps only in-frame clones here, not all; method: immunoSEQ multiplex PCR. The sample contains approximately 100,000 clones, around 67% of which appear only once. A note on this clone: Its antigen is not identified.

Sample: PBMCs. This receptor was taken from a male donor in good health and CMV-seronegative.

CDR3 residues: CASSERTEAPLGGYTF. Here the CDR3 DNA reads TGTGCCAGCAGTGAAAGGACGGAGGCGCCGTTGGGGGGCTACACCTTC. The chain joins TRBV6-4 to TRBJ1-2; no clear D gene. This CDR3 has 16 residues. Germline V lookup: CDR1 MRHNA, CDR2 SNTAGT. V lost 3 bases, J lost 8 bases, and 22 bases lay in between.